What follows describes a single T cell receptor (beta chain). Its antigen is unknown. No base quality information exists; no much larger clone differs at one position. This sample was included in a study of shared clonotypes between healthy human individuals (dated by TCRdb to the early 2020s). Turning to the overall study: The cohort included a few men and a couple of women between 18 and 49 years of age. For each donor, CD4 naive and CD4 memory were each given three plates, CD8 naive was given two plates, and CD8 memory was given one plate. To estimate repertoire size and how much clonotypes are shared between individuals, the study performed deep sequencing of blood TCR repertoires from a few healthy adults. Libraries were prepared and TCR repertoires were sequenced by different laboratories using diverse techniques, in order to increase sequencing depth and limit assay-specific biases. Between about 0.9 and 10 billion PBMCs per donor were obtained by leukapheresis.

TCR CDR3 regions were amplified from genomic DNA by multiplex PCR using the deep immunoSEQ assay. Extracted genomic DNA from each cell subset was spread evenly across all wells of several immunoSEQ 96-well plates, with each plate serving as a replicate. For sorted subsets, each replicate PCR was loaded with roughly 190 ng genomic DNA, equivalent to 30,000 to 35,000 T cell genomes. The purified libraries were quantified using a Qubit 3.0 fluorometer, sized with a Bioanalyzer 2100, and then quantified again using the KAPA Library Quantification kit. Every immunoSEQ 96-well plate was sequenced on a separate single-read 150-cycle Illumina NextSeq 550 flow cell. In the source study's methods: Because only junctional sequences without quality scores were contained in the immunoSEQ output, filtering matching that applied to full-length reads could not be performed. To assign V/J genes and CDR3, sequences were annotated using PyIR, a Python wrapper for IgBLAST v1.9, with IMGT germline references. Reads were filtered out if the reads had weak V/J assignments (E-value above 1e-6), no CDR3, stop codons, out-of-frame junctions, or ambiguous translated residues. V3J clonotypes were defined by identical inferred V gene, J gene, and CDR3 amino acid sequence. To compute the percentage overlap between repertoires, the number of shared unique clonotypes was divided by the size of the smaller repertoire. Repertoire richness was assessed with RTK rarefaction, the Chao1 estimator, and Recon v2.1 estimates of unobserved clonotypes. Generation probabilities were computed with OLGA for all TCRbeta clonotypes obtained by the gDNA method from four donors. TCRdb limited this immuneACCESS table to in-frame rearrangements with V and J called. A share of clones is missing; checked studies link under half to unresolved V genes, and the rest is unexplained. D and trimming were read from the DNA, whereas the V and J calls and clone size are those reported in that table. The sample contains about 2 million clones, less than 95% of them found a single time. More than 0.95% of the sample goes to the ten largest clones.

Broader findings and caveats from the paper: Because the study included only a small number of donors, the genetic and exposure-history diversity represented was limited. Pairwise subsampling led to the expectation that sequencing depth would affect the degree of clonotype sharing among donors. Incomplete sequencing was indicated by rarefaction of sorted-subset datasets, despite the large sequencing depth. Compared with non-shared clonotypes, the clonotypes found in all four sorted-subset donors had higher generation probabilities. When several donors were compared, the shared fraction of clonotypes was around 5.1% for naive CD4, around 4% for naive CD8, more than 2% for memory CD4, and 0.4% for memory CD8. Larger estimated clonotype richness was generally found for naive subsets than for memory subsets. Sampling was restricted to blood, and TCR repertoires in tissues likely differ from the TCR repertoires found in blood.

CD8 naive samples were obtained by positive selection for CCR7 among CD45RO-negative cells, yielding a CD45RA+CCR7+ population from which TemRA cells were excluded. Healthy HIV-negative adults with no recently reported acute infections or vaccinations were included as donors. Every donor was a Caucasian adult living in Nashville, Tennessee, USA. Blood was collected by leukapheresis, and PBMCs were isolated by Ficoll-Histopaque density gradient centrifugation and then cryopreserved in liquid nitrogen vapor phase. Purity and quantity of every magnetically sorted T cell population were checked by analytical flow cytometry. From each sorted fraction, genomic DNA was isolated and quantified by UV absorbance on a Nanodrop 2000c. V is pared back by 4 bases and J by 1 base, with 11 bases lying between the germline termini. CDR1 SGHRS and CDR2 YFSETQ are derived from the germline V gene. Including cysteine and phenylalanine, the CDR3 has 15 amino acids. This entry keeps only the CDR3 DNA: 45 bases, framed from base 1.

Recombination linked TRBV5-1 to TRBJ2-2; possibly the D gene is TRBD1, per 5 matching bases. This clonotype was obtained from a man aged 18 to 30 in good health. Input material: naive CD8+ T cells sorted from blood. Taken with the paper, the label for cell subset or site translates to: CD45RA+CCR7+. The CDR3 amino acid sequence is: CASSPLGQNTGELFF. The DNA sequence reads TGCGCCAGCAGCCCGCTAGGACAGAACACCGGGGAGCTGTTTTTT. Beyond the CDR3, the reference TRBV5-1 and TRBJ2-2 genes provide the residues; the full variable domain reads: KAGVTQTPRYLIKTRGQQVTLSCSPISGHRSVSWYQQTPGQGLQFLFEYFSETQRNKGNFPGRFSGRQFSNSRSEMNVSTLELGDSALYLCASSPLGQNTGELFFGEGSRLTVL.